This T cell receptor beta chain was retrieved from a study of regulatory T cells in long-lasting Graves disease (dated by TCRdb to the early 2020s). Regarding the research as a whole: In the newly diagnosed Graves' disease group, patients had been taking antithyroid drugs for less than 3 months. The study was registered as a clinical trial and conducted in China. A total of roughly 35 samples underwent TCR sequencing: about 13 from persistent and approximately 20 from newly diagnosed Graves' disease patients. Persistent Graves' disease patients were compared with newly diagnosed Graves' disease patients by peripheral blood TCR sequencing and RNA sequencing. Broader findings and caveats from the paper: The authors noted that the small sample size was a limitation that may lower accuracy. The study examined only peripheral blood because the primary lesion, thyroid tissue, could not be accessed. Persistent Graves' disease patients showed lower TCR Shannon entropy and fewer highly expanded clones than newly diagnosed patients, suggesting clonal expansion. Persistent disease showed preferential use of TRBV28, TRBJ1-2 and TRBJ2-5, whereas newly diagnosed disease favored TRBV20-1 and TRBJ2-1. Sequencing and analysis were restricted to the TCR beta chain. Persistent patients shared more public clonotypes among themselves (2,741) than newly diagnosed patients did (more than 950).

The time point label here, explained by the study, means: newly diagnosed GD, antithyroid drugs for less than 3 months. For both TCR sequencing and RNA sequencing, RNA was extracted from PBMCs in TRIzol. The diagnosis of Graves' disease was made according to American Thyroid Association guidelines. Patients were recruited from an endocrinology department in Xi'an, China. Each patient gave around 9 milliliters of peripheral blood, collected in an EDTA anticoagulant tube. Ficoll Paque Plus density gradient separation was used to isolate PBMCs, and no further T cell sorting was performed. An Agilent 2100 Bioanalyzer and agarose gel were used to check RNA quality, and a NanoDrop 2000 was used to measure RNA concentration. In the case of this clonotype: It has no known antigen specificity. No base quality values were provided; no much bigger clone lies one nucleotide off.

Libraries were made using multiplex PCR. Sequenced on an Illumina HiSeq 4000. To build TCR beta libraries, CDR3 regions were amplified by Arm-PCR using iRepertoire HTBI primers. Gel purification was performed on PCR products prior to sequencing. On the authors' methods: A total of around 66 TRBV and under 15 TRBJ segments were identified across samples and were used for gene usage analysis of CDR3 amino acid clonotypes. COPE and FqMerger were used to merge filtered high-quality paired reads into contigs. Contigs were aligned with BLAST to IMGT TRBV, TRBD and TRBJ reference genes, and CDR3 was defined per IMGT. Any clonotype with a frequency above 0.1% was classified as a highly expanded clone. Shannon entropy served as the measure of repertoire diversity, while the Gini coefficient captured V-J evenness. A clonotype found in more than one individual was treated as public. TCRdb redid the processing of the public reads, applying fastp at Q25 and MiXCR, and retained in-frame beta chains. Each CDR3 protein gets just one entry, which takes the most common genes and DNA from the rows behind it. These V and J calls are TCRdb output, not the study's own analysis. The sample table lists 400,000 to 500,000 distinct CDR3 sequences, more than 12% of them with a count of one. Jointly, the top ten make up over 15% of the sample.

At the junction V is shortened by 3 bases and J by 0 bases, with 10 bases in between. Taken from the germline V gene (reference sequence), the CDR1 and CDR2 loops are LNHDA and SQIVND. The cysteine opens and the phenylalanine closes a CDR3 of 15 amino acids. Just the 45-base CDR3 DNA is kept, in frame starting at base 1. The sample was also linked to a second study, of T cells in Graves' hyperthyroidism and ophthalmopathy. Taken from the second paper: Graves' hyperthyroidism was defined as stable when no progression to ophthalmopathy occurred over 18 months of follow-up. The hyperthyroidism patients were between 18 and 65 years old and newly diagnosed, with a disease duration of less than 2 months. Exclusion was applied to patients with uncontrolled infections, other autoimmune diseases, pregnancy or lactation. Clinical symptoms, serum thyroxine and TRAb, thyroid ultrasound, and orbital computed tomography formed the basis for the diagnoses. A first-round RT-PCR of the TCR CDR3 used the HTBI primer set with the Qiagen OneStep RT-PCR kit. Most expanded thyroid clonotypes (frequency above 0.001) were also detected in blood, a finding suggesting that blood repertoires may reflect thyroid immune responses. In cross-validation, a model built on a 13 V-J signature told ophthalmopathy apart from stable hyperthyroidism with 87.88% sensitivity and about 81% specificity, and in testing the same model reached 80%/75%. In validation, the model predicted progression to ophthalmopathy a median of 6.5 months before onset, with approximately 70% sensitivity and roughly 77% specificity. A discovery cohort of fewer than 110 patients, roughly 40 with Graves' ophthalmopathy and under 60 with stable Graves' hyperthyroidism, was used to find distinguishing TCR V-J signatures. Prospective prediction of ophthalmopathy was tested in an independent validation cohort of some 20 hyperthyroidism patients and around 16 patients who later progressed to ophthalmopathy. For training and testing, the roughly 100 patients in the discovery cohort were randomly divided in a 7:3 ratio. Thyroid tissue and blood T-cell repertoires from six Graves' hyperthyroidism patients were also compared in the study. Following sampling, methimazole starting at 30 mg daily was given to hyperthyroidism patients, and high-dose intravenous methylprednisolone was given to ophthalmopathy patients. Libraries were constructed in a second round of multiplex PCR, after which size selection and purification were carried out. Sequencing of the libraries was done on an Illumina HiSeq2000 using paired-end 100 bp reads. SOAPnuke was used to process the raw data, removing reads that contained adapters or uncalled bases, had a mean Phred below 15, or lacked an exact match to the constant primer or identifier. High-quality paired reads were merged with COPE v1.2.5, and unique nucleotide sequences were defined as clonotypes. Clonotypes were aligned to IMGT TRBV, TRBD and TRBJ reference segments using MiTCR v1.1. Only V-J combinations with frequency above 0.0001, covering 98% to 99.2% of repertoires, were analysed. A TCS score was defined as the ratio between F50 (clonal expansion) and ExV (chaos), using BLOSUM62-based TCRdist between CDR3 peptides within each V-J. Welch's t-statistics and random forest reduced around 550 V-J features to roughly 13, which were used in a naive Bayes classifier (R e1071). Sample size was not statistically predetermined, and investigators were not blinded to group allocation. The paper describes TCR Vbeta CDR3 sequencing of 135 peripheral blood samples, made up of 40 to 45 ophthalmopathy patients, approximately 76 hyperthyroidism patients and 17 progressor patients.

The V and J segments used are TRBV19 and TRBJ2-3; the D gene is perhaps TRBD2, on 6 matching bases. Sample: peripheral blood mononuclear cells (PBMCs), taken at new diagnosis, from a patient treated with antithyroid drugs. This TCR came from a woman in her twenties or thirties with Graves disease. Donor details come from another sample of the same person, matched by shared clones. The CDR3 corresponds to CASSMGGPSTDTQYF. The DNA is as follows: TGTGCCAGTAGTATGGGGGGACCTAGCACAGATACGCAGTATTTT.